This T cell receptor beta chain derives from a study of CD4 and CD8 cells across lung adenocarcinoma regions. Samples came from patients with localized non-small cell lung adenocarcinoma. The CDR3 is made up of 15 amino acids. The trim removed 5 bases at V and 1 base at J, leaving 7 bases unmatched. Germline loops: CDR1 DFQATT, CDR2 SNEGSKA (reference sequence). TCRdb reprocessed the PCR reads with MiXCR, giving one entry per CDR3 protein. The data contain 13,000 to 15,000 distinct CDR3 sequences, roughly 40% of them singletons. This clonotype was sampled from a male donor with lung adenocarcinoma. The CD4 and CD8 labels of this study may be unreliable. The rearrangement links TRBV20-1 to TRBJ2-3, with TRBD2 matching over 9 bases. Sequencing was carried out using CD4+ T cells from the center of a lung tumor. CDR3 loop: CSAGKREAGTDTQYF. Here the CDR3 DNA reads TGCAGTGCTGGTAAGCGGGAGGCCGGCACAGATACGCAGTATTTT.